A single sample gave rise to the 19 T cell receptor beta chains below, sequenced in a study of shared clonotypes between healthy human individuals. Clones were sequenced by immunoSEQ multiplex PCR, and TCRdb holds only the in-frame ones, with some missing. This table holds 1,400,000 or so clones, around 98.5% found once. Sample: naive CD4+ T cells sorted from blood. Stated subset: CD45RA+ positively selected. The receptors shown here come from a man between 25 and 39 years old in good health.

This clone was detected only once. The gene calls are TRBV14 and TRBJ1-1; TRBD1 might be the D (6 bases). Trimming removed 0 bases at V and 1 base at J, with 15 bases between. Germline CDR1 SGHDN, CDR2 FVKESK. This CDR3 contains 17 residues. The CDR3 nucleotides read TGTGCCAGCAGCCAAGATAGGACGAACAGGGCGAACACTGAAGCTTTCTTT. Its protein is CASSQDRTNRANTEAFF. Using reference TRBV14 and TRBJ1-1 for the parts outside the CDR3, the full variable domain is EAGVTQFPSHSVIEKGQTVTLRCDPISGHDNLYWYRRVMGKEIKFLLHFVKESKQDESGMPNNRFLAERTGGTYSTLKVQPAELEDSGVYFCASSQDRTNRANTEAFFGQGTRLTVV.

This clone was detected only once. J is TRBJ1-1 and V is TRBV7-2; weak D call: TRBD1 (5 bases). Per germline, CDR1 SGHTA and CDR2 FQGNSA. V lost 1 base and J lost 3, with 12 bases in between. This CDR3 is built from 15 residues. CDR3 sequence (DNA): TGTGCCAGCAGCTTAGATTTGTGGGGCTACACTGAAGCTTTCTTT. It specifies CASSLDLWGYTEAFF.

V usage is TRBV7-5 and J usage is TRBJ1-4. TRBV7-5 is labeled a pseudogene. This CDR3 spans 15 amino acids. In DNA form, the CDR3 reads TGTGCCAGAAGCTTAGCCGGCATAACTAATGAAAAACTGTTTTTT. Translating it yields CARSLAGITNEKLFF.

The chain has TRBV13 and TRBJ2-7; D is unclear. The germline V gene has CDR1 PRHDT and CDR2 FYEKMQ (reference sequence). The CDR3 is 12 amino acids. The germline V and J ends were trimmed by 4 bases and 1 base, with 5 bases remaining between them. The CDR3, as DNA: TGTGCCAGCAGCTCTTCTTCCTACGAGCAGTACTTC. Translation: CASSSSSYEQYF.

This clone occurred once. V and J are TRBV2 and TRBJ2-1; no definite D call. CDR1 SNHLY and CDR2 FYNNEI come from the germline V gene. V gave up 7 bases and J gave up 7 bases, with 14 bases separating them. CDR3 length: 13 residues. CDR3 in amino acids: CASIQPLSNEQFF. The CDR3 DNA is TGTGCCAGCATTCAGCCTCTCTCGAATGAGCAGTTCTTC.

This chain joins TRBV7-9 and TRBJ1-4, with D possibly being TRBD1 (5 bases). The CDR3 runs 15 residues. V dropped 2 bases and J dropped 5 bases, with 12 bases sitting between them. Germline CDR1 and CDR2: SEHNR and FQNEAQ (reference sequence). CDR3 sequence (DNA): TGTGCCAGCAGCTTAACTCAGGGAGTGAATGAAAAACTGTTTTTT. Translating gives CASSLTQGVNEKLFF.

With regard to this clone: Germline is not matched at one junction end, which may reflect a read error. This sequence joins TRBV7-7 and TRBJ2-7, with TRBD1 matching over 11 bases. Germline CDR1 SSHAT, CDR2 FNYEAQ (reference sequence). The CDR3 runs to 14 residues. CDR3 DNA sequence: TGTGCTAGCAGCATTAGGACAGGGGGCAGGGAGCAGTACTTC. Translated, it gives CASSIRTGGREQYF.

The chain recombines TRBV27 with TRBJ2-5; TRBD1 might be the D (6 bases). This CDR3 region has 13 residues. V dropped 5 bases and J dropped 3 bases, with 10 bases sitting between them. Per germline, CDR1 MNHEY and CDR2 SMNVEV (reference sequence). CDR3: CASSPQGKETQYF. The CDR3 DNA is TGTGCCAGCAGTCCTCAGGGGAAAGAGACCCAGTACTTC.

V usage is TRBV30 and J usage is TRBJ2-1; 9 bases align to TRBD1. J was trimmed by 6 bases and V by 0 bases; bases with no gene match: 6. Germline V lookup: CDR1 GTSNPN, CDR2 SVGIG (reference sequence). The CDR3 loop spans 15 amino acids. CDR3 sequence: CAWSVRQGVGNEQFF. CDR3 nucleotides: TGTGCCTGGAGTGTAAGACAGGGGGTAGGCAATGAGCAGTTCTTC. The entire variable domain, with the rest obtained from reference TRBV30 and TRBJ2-1, is as follows: SQTIHQWPATLVQPVGSPLSLECTVEGTSNPNLYWYRQAAGRGLQLLFYSVGIGQISSEVPQNLSASRPQDRQFILSSKKLLLSDSGFYLCAWSVRQGVGNEQFFGPGTRLTVL.

The rearrangement uses TRBV7-6 and TRBJ2-7; tentatively, D is TRBD2 (6 bases). Germline CDR1 SGHVS, CDR2 FNYEAQ. CDR3 size: 17 residues. Trimming removed 1 base from V and 2 bases from J, with 18 bases in between. Here the CDR3 DNA reads TGTGCCAGCAGCTTAGTGCCGCGGGGCTCGGGGGCCTACGAGCAGTACTTC. Protein product: CASSLVPRGSGAYEQYF.

The rearrangement links TRBV28 to TRBJ1-5; perhaps TRBD1 as D (6 bases). V lost 7 bases, J lost 3 bases, and 13 bases lay in between. Germline V gene lookup returns CDR1 MDHEN and CDR2 SYDVKM. The CDR3 length is 14 residues. CDR3 protein: CASIEQGSNQPQHF. The CDR3, as DNA: TGTGCCAGCATAGAACAGGGTTCCAATCAGCCCCAGCATTTT.

J is TRBJ2-6 and V is TRBV19; weak D call: TRBD2 (5 bases). Germline V gives CDR1 LNHDA, CDR2 SQIVND (reference sequence). Trimming took off 3 bases at V and 2 bases at J, with 5 bases between the two ends. The CDR3 has 14 amino acids. The CDR3 sequence: CASSMRAGANVLTF. The CDR3 DNA follows: TGTGCCAGTAGTATGCGGGCTGGGGCCAACGTCCTGACTTTC.

The rearrangement joins TRBV19 to TRBJ2-7; possibly TRBD1 for D (5 bases). The V end lost 3 bases, the J end lost 5 bases, and 14 bases lay between the germline ends. The CDR3 loop spans 14 amino acids. The germline V gene encodes CDR1 LNHDA and CDR2 SQIVND (reference sequence). CDR3 in DNA: TGTGCCAGTAGTATTATCCAGGGATCCGACGAGCAGTACTTC. This sequence encodes CASSIIQGSDEQYF. The variable domain in full, completed from reference TRBV19 and TRBJ2-7, reads DGGITQSPKYLFRKEGQNVTLSCEQNLNHDAMYWYRQDPGQGLRLIYYSQIVNDFQKGDIAEGYSVSREKKESFPLTVTSAQKNPTAFYLCASSIIQGSDEQYFGPGTRLTVT.

The J gene is TRBJ2-2, the V gene TRBV5-1; the match to TRBD2 covers 9 bases. J gave up 4 bases and V 0 bases, and 7 bases lay outside the gene matches. This CDR3 comprises 17 residues. Germline assignment: CDR1 SGHRS and CDR2 YFSETQ. Here the CDR3 DNA reads TGCGCCAGCAGCTTGGGGACTAGCGTGTGGGGCACCGGGGAGCTGTTTTTT. Encoded protein: CASSLGTSVWGTGELFF.

V and J are TRBV28 and TRBJ2-1; D is ambiguous. The V and J ends lost 3 bases and 8 bases respectively, with 8 bases between them. CDR1 and CDR2 from the germline V gene are MDHEN and SYDVKM. This CDR3 spans 12 amino acids. The CDR3 loop is CASSLLRDEQFF. CDR3 coding DNA: TGTGCCAGCAGTTTGCTTAGAGATGAGCAGTTCTTC.

This chain uses TRBV5-4 with TRBJ2-7; D not certain. V was cut by 0 bases and J by 7 bases, with 17 bases left in between. Germline CDR1 and CDR2: SGHNT and YYREEE (reference sequence). CDR3 size: 15 residues. The CDR3 region is CASSLAGSLGREQYF. The CDR3 region has the DNA TGTGCCAGCAGCTTGGCAGGCTCCCTGGGTAGGGAGCAGTACTTC.

This clone was recorded only once. J is TRBJ2-3 and V is TRBV6-1; D perhaps matches TRBD2 (6 bases). Germline V gene data show CDR1 as MNHNS and CDR2 as SASEGT. The CDR3 is made up of 15 amino acids. V shed 1 base and J shed 3 bases, with 11 bases lying between them. CDR3 region: CASSEGGEWTDTQYF. The CDR3 nucleotides read TGTGCCAGCAGTGAAGGGGGGGAGTGGACAGATACGCAGTATTTT.

The gene calls are TRBV27 and TRBJ2-4; D is undetermined. From germline, CDR1 is MNHEY and CDR2 SMNVEV (reference sequence). V was clipped by 2 bases and J by 0 bases, with 8 bases between them. The length of the CDR3 is 15 residues. This CDR3 reads CASSLGVAAKNIQYF. CDR3 nucleotide sequence: TGTGCCAGCAGTTTAGGGGTGGCAGCCAAAAACATTCAGTACTTC.

V and J are TRBV7-8 and TRBJ1-1; D is possibly TRBD1 (5 bases). This CDR3 comprises 18 residues. With 1 base removed from V and 0 bases from J, the gap between germline ends came to 18 bases. In germline, CDR1 is SGHVS, CDR2 FQNEAQ. The CDR3 bases are TGTGCCAGCAGCTTAGTTGATTGGGGCCGCGCTTTGAACACTGAAGCTTTCTTT. It yields the protein CASSLVDWGRALNTEAFF.